A single sample gave rise to the 15 T cell receptor beta chains below, sequenced in a study of response to subunit inactivated influenza vaccine (dated by TCRdb to the late 2010s). To prepare the library, RT-PCR was applied. TCRdb lists the instrument as Illumina HiSeq 2500. The public reads were quality trimmed at Q25 with fastp and then assembled into clones with MiXCR by TCRdb, keeping productive beta chains. Identical CDR3 protein sequences are pooled into one entry, listed with their most common genes and DNA. Here the sample has some 200,000 distinct CDR3 sequences; approximately 12% occur a single time. The top ten constitute roughly 29% of the sample. Separately, the same data were catalogued under a study of T cells expressing NK-cell markers. As the second paper documents: 5'RACE template switching, by which a universal primer site and unique molecular identifiers were added, was used to make TCR beta cDNA libraries.

The sequencing used CD8+ T cells sorted from PBMCs, collected roughly 12 days after vaccination. These receptors all come from a middle-aged man who received an inactivated influenza vaccine. Donor details come from another sample of the same person, matched by shared clones.

This clonotype occurred many times. The V and J genes are TRBV4-3 and TRBJ2-1, with D hard to call. CDR3 size: 13 residues. Germline CDR1 reads LGHNA; CDR2 reads YSLEER. Trimming pared 1 base from V and 3 bases from J, leaving 4 bases between. This chain's CDR3 is CASSQGIYNEQFF. The CDR3, as DNA: TGCGCCAGCAGCCAAGGGATCTACAATGAGCAGTTCTTC.

The chain combines TRBV28 with TRBJ2-5; tentative D call: TRBD2 (5 bases). Trimming removed 2 bases from V and 5 bases from J, with 9 bases in between. This CDR3 comprises 13 residues. Germline CDR1 MDHEN, CDR2 SYDVKM. CDR3: CASSLSSSETQYF. The CDR3 DNA reads TGTGCCAGCAGTTTAAGCTCTAGCGAGACCCAGTACTTC.

This clonotype was counted between two and nine times. The V and J genes are TRBV6-2 or TRBV6-3 and TRBJ2-5; TRBD2 matches at 7 bases. Trimming took 6 bases from V and 4 from J; bases not matched to a gene: 17. CDR1 MNHEY and CDR2 SVGEGT come from the germline V gene. This CDR3 is 17 amino acids long. CDR3 sequence (DNA): TGTGCCAGCAGGACGACTACTAAGGGAGGGCAGGGAGAGACCCAGTACTTC. Translation gives CASRTTTKGGQGETQYF.

V gene TRBV6-5 combines with J gene TRBJ1-2; TRBD1 might be the D (5 bases). The CDR3 runs to 15 residues. Germline V gene sequence: CDR1 MNHEY, CDR2 SVGAGI. Trimming stripped 4 bases from V and 2 bases from J, with 14 bases between. The CDR3 region is CASSSGTGVNYGYTF. CDR3 nucleotides: TGTGCCAGCAGTTCCGGGACGGGGGTCAACTATGGCTACACCTTC.

The CDR3 region has the DNA TGTGCCAGCAGCCCTTTGGGCGGGGAGCTGTTTTTT. This encodes CASSPLGGELFF. The V call is TRBV28, the J call TRBJ2-2; no firm D call. The V gene's germline CDR1 is MDHEN and CDR2 SYDVKM. V was shortened by 6 bases and J by 7 bases, with 9 bases between the two germline ends. This CDR3 is built from 12 residues.

This clonotype was counted ten times or more. The chain uses TRBV5-1 and TRBJ1-2, with a tentative D call TRBD1 (6 bases). The CDR3 has 16 amino acids. Germline V gives CDR1 SGHRS, CDR2 YFSETQ. V was pared by 4 bases and J by 3 bases, with 19 bases between. This chain's CDR3 is CASSPSGGHSYYGYTF. CDR3 DNA sequence: TGCGCCAGCAGCCCAAGCGGGGGGCACTCCTACTATGGCTACACCTTC.

This clonotype was seen a handful of times. The chain joins TRBV4-2 to TRBJ2-3, with D tentatively TRBD2 (5 bases). V lost 2 bases to trimming and J lost 3 bases, with 18 bases between them. In germline, CDR1 is LGHNA, CDR2 YNFKEQ. This CDR3 is 17 amino acids long. CDR3 sequence reads: CASSQTIQRNPTDTQYF. In nucleotides, the CDR3 is TGTGCCAGCAGCCAAACTATTCAGCGGAACCCGACAGATACGCAGTATTTT.

J is TRBJ2-3 and V is TRBV6-1, with D perhaps matching TRBD1 (6 bases). The CDR3 is 15 residues long. Trimming removed 7 bases from V and 6 bases from J, with 20 bases in between. Germline CDR1 reads MNHNS; CDR2 reads SASEGT. This chain's CDR3 is CASNRWFGGSDTQYF. CDR3 nucleotides: TGTGCCAGCAATCGGTGGTTTGGGGGCTCGGATACGCAGTATTTT.

The J gene is TRBJ1-1, the V gene TRBV5-1; D is unclear. Germline lookup yields CDR1 SGHRS and CDR2 YFSETQ. The CDR3 has 13 amino acids. The V end lost 4 bases, the J end lost 4 bases, and 11 bases lay between the germline ends. The CDR3 spells CASSPGSRTEAFF. The CDR3 DNA reads as TGCGCCAGCAGCCCCGGGAGTCGCACTGAAGCTTTCTTT.

This clonotype was seen only a few times. The chain recombines TRBV20-1 with TRBJ2-7; 11 positions match TRBD2. CDR1 is DFQATT and CDR2 is SNEGSKA in the germline V gene (reference sequence). With V trimmed by 0 bases and J by 3 bases, 7 bases remained unmatched. The CDR3 contains 16 residues. The CDR3 here is CSARDLLAGANYEQYF. Written as DNA, the CDR3 is TGCAGTGCTAGAGATTTACTAGCGGGAGCGAACTACGAGCAGTACTTC.

Many counts were recorded for this clonotype. V and J are TRBV29-1 and TRBJ2-7, with TRBD1 matching 7 bases. V lost 4 bases, J lost 4 bases, and 13 bases stayed unmatched. Germline V gene data show CDR1 as SQVTM and CDR2 as ANQGSEA. The CDR3 totals 15 residues. CDR3 sequence reads: CSVAALWTGEYEQYF. CDR3 coding DNA: TGCAGCGTTGCTGCCCTTTGGACAGGCGAATACGAGCAGTACTTC.

This clonotype was counted only a few times. This rearrangement joins TRBV11-2 to TRBJ2-2; no clear D. CDR1 is SGHAT and CDR2 is FQNNGV in the germline V gene. The CDR3 is made up of 17 amino acids. The V gene lost 5 bases and the J gene lost 1 base, with 17 bases spanning the gap. This chain's CDR3 is CASSPGLRNLNTGELFF. The CDR3 coding sequence is TGTGCCAGCAGCCCCGGGCTTAGGAACTTGAACACCGGGGAGCTGTTTTTT.

The rearrangement joins TRBV12-3 or TRBV12-4 to TRBJ1-4; TRBD1 agrees at 8 bases. The CDR3 is 13 amino acids. Trimming cost V 6 bases and J 7 bases; bases outside gene matches: 4. CDR3 sequence reads: CASSRGRVEKLFF. CDR3 sequence (DNA): TGTGCCAGCAGCAGGGGGCGGGTTGAAAAACTGTTTTTT.

The sample holds many counts of this clonotype. The genes are TRBV10-3 and TRBJ2-1, with TRBD2 matching over 8 bases. The V gene end was trimmed by 3 bases and the J gene end by 4 bases; junction bases not matched to a gene: 5. Germline CDR1 and CDR2: ENHRY and SYGVKD. CDR3 length: 15 amino acids. In DNA, the CDR3 is TGTGCCATCAGTGACGGGCTAGCGGGTTACAATGAGCAGTTCTTC. Its protein product is CAISDGLAGYNEQFF.

DNA for the CDR3: TGTGCCAGCAGCACAACTAGCGGGGGCTACAATGAGCAGTTCTTC. Translating gives CASSTTSGGYNEQFF. V gene TRBV7-2 combines with J gene TRBJ2-1; 11 nucleotides line up with TRBD2. The CDR3 has 15 residues. V lost 5 bases to trimming and J lost 3 bases; unmatched junction nucleotides: 3. Per germline, CDR1 SGHTA and CDR2 FQGNSA.